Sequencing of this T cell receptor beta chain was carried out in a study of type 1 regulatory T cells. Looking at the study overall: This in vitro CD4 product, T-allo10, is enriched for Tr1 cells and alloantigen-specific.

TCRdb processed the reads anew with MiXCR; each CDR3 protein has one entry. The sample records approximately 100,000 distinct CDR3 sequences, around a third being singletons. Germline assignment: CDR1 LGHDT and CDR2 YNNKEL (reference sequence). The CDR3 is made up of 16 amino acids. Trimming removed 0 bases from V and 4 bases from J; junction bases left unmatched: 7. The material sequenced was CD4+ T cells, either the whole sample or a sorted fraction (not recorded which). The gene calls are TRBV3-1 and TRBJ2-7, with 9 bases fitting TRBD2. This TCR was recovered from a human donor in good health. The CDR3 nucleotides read TGTGCCAGCAGCCAAGATAGCGGGAGTCCCCTTTACGAGCAGTACTTC. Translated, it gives CASSQDSGSPLYEQYF.